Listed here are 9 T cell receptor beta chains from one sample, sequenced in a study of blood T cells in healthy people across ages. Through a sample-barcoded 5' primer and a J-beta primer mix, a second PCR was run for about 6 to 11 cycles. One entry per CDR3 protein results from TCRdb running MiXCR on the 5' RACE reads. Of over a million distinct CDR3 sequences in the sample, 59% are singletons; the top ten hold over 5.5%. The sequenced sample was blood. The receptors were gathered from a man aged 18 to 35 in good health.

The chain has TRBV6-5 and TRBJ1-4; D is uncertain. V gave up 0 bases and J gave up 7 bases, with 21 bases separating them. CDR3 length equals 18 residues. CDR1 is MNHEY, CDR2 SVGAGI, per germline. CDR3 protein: CASSYSVEADGPGEKLFF. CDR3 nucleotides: TGTGCCAGCAGTTACTCGGTCGAGGCGGACGGCCCTGGTGAAAAACTGTTTTTT.

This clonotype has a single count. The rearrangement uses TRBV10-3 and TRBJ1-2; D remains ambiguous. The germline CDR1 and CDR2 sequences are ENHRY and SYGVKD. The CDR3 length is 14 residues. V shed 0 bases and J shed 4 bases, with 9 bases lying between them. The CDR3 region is CAISESLSFYGYTF. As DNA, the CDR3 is TGTGCCATCAGTGAGTCGTTGTCGTTCTATGGCTACACCTTC.

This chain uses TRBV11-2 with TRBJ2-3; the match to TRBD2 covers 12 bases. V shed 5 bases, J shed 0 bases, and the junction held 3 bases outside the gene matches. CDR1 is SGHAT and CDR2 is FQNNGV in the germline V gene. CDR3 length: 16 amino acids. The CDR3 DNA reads TGTGCCAGCAGCCTAGCGGGAGGGTATAGCACAGATACGCAGTATTTT. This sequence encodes CASSLAGGYSTDTQYF.

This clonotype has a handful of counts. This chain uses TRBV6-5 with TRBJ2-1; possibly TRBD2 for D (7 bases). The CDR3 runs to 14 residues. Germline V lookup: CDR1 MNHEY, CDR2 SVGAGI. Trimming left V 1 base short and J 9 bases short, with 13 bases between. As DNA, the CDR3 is TGTGCCAGCAGTTACTGGGGGGGCCGGGGTGAGCAGTTCTTC. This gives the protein CASSYWGGRGEQFF.

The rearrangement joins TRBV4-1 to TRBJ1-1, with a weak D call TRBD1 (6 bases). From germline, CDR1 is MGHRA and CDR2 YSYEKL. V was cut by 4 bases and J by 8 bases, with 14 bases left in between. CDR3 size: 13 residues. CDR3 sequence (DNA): TGCGCCAGCAGCCCACCGTTGGGGGCGGAAGCTTTCTTT. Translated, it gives CASSPPLGAEAFF.

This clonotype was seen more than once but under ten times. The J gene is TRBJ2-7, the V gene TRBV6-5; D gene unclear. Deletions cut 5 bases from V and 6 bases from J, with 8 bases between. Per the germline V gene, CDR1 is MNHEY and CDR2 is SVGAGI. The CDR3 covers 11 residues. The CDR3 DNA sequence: TGTGCCAGCAGTAATTCTCGCGAGCAGTACTTC. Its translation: CASSNSREQYF.

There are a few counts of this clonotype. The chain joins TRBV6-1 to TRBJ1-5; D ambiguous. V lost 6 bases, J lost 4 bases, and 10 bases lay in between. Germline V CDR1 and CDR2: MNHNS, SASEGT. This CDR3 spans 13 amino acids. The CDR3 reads CASRPGSNQPQHF. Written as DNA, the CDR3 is TGTGCCAGCAGGCCTGGCAGTAATCAGCCCCAGCATTTT.

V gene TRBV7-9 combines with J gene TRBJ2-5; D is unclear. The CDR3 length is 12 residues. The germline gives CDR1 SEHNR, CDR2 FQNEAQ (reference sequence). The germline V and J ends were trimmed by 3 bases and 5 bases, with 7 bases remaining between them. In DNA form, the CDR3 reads TGTGCCAGCAGCTTTGTCTGGGAGACCCAGTACTTC. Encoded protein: CASSFVWETQYF.

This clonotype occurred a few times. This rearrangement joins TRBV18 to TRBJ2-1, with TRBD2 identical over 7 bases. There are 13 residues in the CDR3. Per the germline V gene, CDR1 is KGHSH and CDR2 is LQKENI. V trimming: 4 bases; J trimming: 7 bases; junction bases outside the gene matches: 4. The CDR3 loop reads CASSRSGDNEQFF. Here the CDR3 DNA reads TGTGCCAGCTCACGAAGCGGGGATAATGAGCAGTTCTTC.